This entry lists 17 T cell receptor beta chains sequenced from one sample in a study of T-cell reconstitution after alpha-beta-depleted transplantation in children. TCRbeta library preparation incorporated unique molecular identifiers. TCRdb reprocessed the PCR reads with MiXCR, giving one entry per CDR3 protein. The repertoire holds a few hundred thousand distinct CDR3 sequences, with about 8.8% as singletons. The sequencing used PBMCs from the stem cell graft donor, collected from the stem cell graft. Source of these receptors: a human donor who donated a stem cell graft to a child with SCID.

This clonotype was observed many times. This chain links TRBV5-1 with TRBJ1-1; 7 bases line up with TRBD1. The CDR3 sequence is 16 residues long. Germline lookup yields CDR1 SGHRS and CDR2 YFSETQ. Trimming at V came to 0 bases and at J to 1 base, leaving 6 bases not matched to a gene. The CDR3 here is CASSLGPTGPNTEAFF. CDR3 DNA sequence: TGCGCCAGCAGCTTGGGCCCGACAGGGCCGAACACTGAAGCTTTCTTT.

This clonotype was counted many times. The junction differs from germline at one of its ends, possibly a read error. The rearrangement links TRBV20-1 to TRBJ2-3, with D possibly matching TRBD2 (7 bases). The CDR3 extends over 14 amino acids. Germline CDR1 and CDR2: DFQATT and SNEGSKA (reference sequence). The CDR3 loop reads CSARKGGGTDTQYF. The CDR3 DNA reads TGCAGTGCTAGAAAGGGCGGGGGCACGGATACGCAGTATTTT.

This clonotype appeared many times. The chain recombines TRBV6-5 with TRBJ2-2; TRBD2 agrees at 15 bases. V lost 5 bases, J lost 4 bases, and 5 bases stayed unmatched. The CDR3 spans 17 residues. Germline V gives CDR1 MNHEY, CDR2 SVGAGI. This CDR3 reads CASSRGLAGGFTGELFF. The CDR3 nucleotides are TGTGCCAGCAGTAGGGGACTAGCGGGGGGATTCACCGGGGAGCTGTTTTTT.

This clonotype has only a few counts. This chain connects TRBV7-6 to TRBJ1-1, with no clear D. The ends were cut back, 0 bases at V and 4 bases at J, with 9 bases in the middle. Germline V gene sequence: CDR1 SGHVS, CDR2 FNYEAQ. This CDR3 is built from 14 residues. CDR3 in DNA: TGTGCCAGCAGCTTAGCGTTTGGGGTCACTGAAGCTTTCTTT. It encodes CASSLAFGVTEAFF.

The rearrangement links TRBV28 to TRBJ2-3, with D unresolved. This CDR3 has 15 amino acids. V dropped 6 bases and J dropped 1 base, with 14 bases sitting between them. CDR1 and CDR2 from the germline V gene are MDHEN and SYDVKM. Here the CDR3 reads CASSPEVVGTDTQYF. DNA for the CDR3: TGTGCCAGCAGCCCAGAGGTAGTGGGCACAGATACGCAGTATTTT.

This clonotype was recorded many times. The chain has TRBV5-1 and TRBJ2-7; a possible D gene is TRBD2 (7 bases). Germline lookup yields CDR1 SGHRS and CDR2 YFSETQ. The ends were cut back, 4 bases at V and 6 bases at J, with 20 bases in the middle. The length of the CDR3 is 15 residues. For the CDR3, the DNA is TGCGCCAGCAGCATCGGGACGGGGGGCGCGGGCGAGCAGTACTTC. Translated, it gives CASSIGTGGAGEQYF.

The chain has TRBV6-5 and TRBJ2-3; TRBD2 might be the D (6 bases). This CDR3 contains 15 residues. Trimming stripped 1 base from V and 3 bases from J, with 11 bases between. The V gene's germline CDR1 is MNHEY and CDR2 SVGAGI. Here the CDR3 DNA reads TGTGCCAGCAGTTACTTTCCTAGCGAGACAGATACGCAGTATTTT. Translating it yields CASSYFPSETDTQYF.

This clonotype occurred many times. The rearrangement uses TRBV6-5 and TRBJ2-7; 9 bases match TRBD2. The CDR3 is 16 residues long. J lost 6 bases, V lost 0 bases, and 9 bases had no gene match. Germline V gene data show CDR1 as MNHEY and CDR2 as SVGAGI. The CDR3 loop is CASSYSYGGGAFEQYF. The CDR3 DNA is TGTGCCAGCAGTTACTCCTACGGCGGGGGGGCATTCGAGCAGTACTTC.

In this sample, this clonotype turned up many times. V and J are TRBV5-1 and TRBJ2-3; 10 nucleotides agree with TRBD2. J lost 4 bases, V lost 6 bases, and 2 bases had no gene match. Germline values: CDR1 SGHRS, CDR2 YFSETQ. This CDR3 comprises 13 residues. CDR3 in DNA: TGCGCCAGCAAGCGGGGGGGCGCAGATACGCAGTATTTT. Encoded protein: CASKRGGADTQYF.

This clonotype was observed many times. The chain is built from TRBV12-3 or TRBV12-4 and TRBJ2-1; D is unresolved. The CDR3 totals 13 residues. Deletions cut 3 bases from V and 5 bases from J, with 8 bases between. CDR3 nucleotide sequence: TGTGCCAGCAGTTTTATTATCCACAATGAGCAGTTCTTC. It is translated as CASSFIIHNEQFF.

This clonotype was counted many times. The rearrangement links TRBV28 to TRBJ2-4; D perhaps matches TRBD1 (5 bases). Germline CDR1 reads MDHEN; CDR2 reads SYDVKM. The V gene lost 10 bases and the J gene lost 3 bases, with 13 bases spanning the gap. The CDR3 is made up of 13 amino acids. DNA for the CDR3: TGTGCCACGTCGACAGTGTACAAAAACATTCAGTACTTC. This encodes CATSTVYKNIQYF.

CDR3 residues: CASSPLVLALADTQYF. The CDR3 DNA reads as TGTGCCAGCAGCCCGCTGGTCCTTGCCCTTGCAGATACGCAGTATTTT. The chain joins TRBV14 to TRBJ2-3, with D unclear. This CDR3 has 16 amino acids. Germline lookup yields CDR1 SGHDN and CDR2 FVKESK. Trimming left V 4 bases short and J 4 bases short, with 18 bases between.

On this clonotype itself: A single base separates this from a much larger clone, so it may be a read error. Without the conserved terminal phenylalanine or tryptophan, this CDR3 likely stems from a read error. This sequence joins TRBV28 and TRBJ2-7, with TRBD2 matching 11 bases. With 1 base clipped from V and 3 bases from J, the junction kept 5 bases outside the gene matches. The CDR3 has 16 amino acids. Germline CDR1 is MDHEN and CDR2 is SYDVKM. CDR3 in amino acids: CASSLSGTSGGYEQYI. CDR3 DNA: TGTGCCAGCAGTTTATCGGGCACTAGCGGGGGCTACGAGCAGTACATC.

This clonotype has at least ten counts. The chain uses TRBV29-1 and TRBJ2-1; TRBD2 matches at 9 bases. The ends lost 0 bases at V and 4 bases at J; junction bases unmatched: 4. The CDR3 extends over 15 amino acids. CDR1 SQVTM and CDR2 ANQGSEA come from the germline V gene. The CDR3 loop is CSVEDRSGGYNEQFF. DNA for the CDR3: TGCAGCGTTGAAGATCGGAGCGGGGGGTACAATGAGCAGTTCTTC.

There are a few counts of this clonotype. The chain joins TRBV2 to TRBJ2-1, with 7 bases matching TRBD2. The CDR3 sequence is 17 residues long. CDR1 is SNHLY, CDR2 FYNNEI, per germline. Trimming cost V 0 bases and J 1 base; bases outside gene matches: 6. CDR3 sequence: CASSEAPGGGSYNEQFF. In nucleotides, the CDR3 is TGTGCCAGCAGTGAAGCTCCCGGCGGGGGATCCTACAATGAGCAGTTCTTC.

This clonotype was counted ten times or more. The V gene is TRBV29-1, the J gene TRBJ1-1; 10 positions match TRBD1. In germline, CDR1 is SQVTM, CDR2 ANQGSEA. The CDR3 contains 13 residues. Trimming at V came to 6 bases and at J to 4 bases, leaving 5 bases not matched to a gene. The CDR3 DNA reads TGCAGCGTGCTCCGGGACAGGGGCACTGAAGCTTTCTTT. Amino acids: CSVLRDRGTEAFF.

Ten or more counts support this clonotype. This CDR3 is CSARGVAYEQYF. The CDR3 DNA reads as TGCAGTGCTAGGGGGGTGGCCTACGAGCAGTACTTC. V usage is TRBV20-1 and J usage is TRBJ2-7; either TRBD1 or TRBD2 may supply D (5 bases each). The CDR3 extends over 12 amino acids. In germline, CDR1 is DFQATT, CDR2 SNEGSKA (reference sequence). Trimming cost V 3 bases and J 2 bases, with 8 bases left between them.